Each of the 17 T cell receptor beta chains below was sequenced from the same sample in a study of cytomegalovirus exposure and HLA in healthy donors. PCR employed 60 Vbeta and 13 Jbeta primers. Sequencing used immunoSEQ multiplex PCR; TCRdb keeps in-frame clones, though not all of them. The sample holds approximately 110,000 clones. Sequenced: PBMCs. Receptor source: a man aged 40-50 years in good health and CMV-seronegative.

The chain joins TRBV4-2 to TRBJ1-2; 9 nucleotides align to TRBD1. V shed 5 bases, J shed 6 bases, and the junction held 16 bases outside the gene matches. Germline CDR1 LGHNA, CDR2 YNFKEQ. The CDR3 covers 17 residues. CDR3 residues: CASSATDKPGQGHGYTF. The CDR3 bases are TGTGCCAGCAGCGCAACCGACAAGCCGGGACAGGGCCATGGCTACACCTTC.

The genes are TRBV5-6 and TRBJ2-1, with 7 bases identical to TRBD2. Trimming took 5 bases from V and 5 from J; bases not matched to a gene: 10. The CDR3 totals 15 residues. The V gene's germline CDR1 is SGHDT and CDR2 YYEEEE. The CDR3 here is CASRLPGLLNNEQFF. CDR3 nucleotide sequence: TGTGCCAGCAGACTCCCGGGACTACTCAACAATGAGCAGTTCTTC.

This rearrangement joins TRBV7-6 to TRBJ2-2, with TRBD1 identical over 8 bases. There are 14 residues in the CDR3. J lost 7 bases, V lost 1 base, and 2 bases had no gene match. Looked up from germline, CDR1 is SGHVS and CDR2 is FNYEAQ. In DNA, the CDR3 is TGTGCCAGCAGCTTAGTGACAGGGGTCGGGGAGCTGTTTTTT. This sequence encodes CASSLVTGVGELFF.

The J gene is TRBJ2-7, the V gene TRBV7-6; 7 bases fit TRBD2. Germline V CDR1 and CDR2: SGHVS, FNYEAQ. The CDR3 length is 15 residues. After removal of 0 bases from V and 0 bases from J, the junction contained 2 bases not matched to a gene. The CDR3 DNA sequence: TGTGCCAGCAGCTTAGCATCGGGGGGCTCCTACGAGCAGTACTTC. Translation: CASSLASGGSYEQYF.

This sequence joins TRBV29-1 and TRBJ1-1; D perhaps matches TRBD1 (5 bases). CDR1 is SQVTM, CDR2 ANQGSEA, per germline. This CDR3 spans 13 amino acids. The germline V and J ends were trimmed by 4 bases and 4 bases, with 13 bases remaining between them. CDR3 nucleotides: TGCAGCGTTGCATGGGGCGGGGGCACTGAAGCTTTCTTT. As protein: CSVAWGGGTEAFF.

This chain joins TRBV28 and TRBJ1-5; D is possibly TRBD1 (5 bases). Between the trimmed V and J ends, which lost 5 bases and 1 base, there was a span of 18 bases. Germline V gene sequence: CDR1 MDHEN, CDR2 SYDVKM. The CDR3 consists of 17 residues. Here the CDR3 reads CASSPQPRVLSNQPQHF. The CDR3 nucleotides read TGTGCCAGCAGTCCGCAACCCAGGGTCTTGAGCAATCAGCCCCAGCATTTT.

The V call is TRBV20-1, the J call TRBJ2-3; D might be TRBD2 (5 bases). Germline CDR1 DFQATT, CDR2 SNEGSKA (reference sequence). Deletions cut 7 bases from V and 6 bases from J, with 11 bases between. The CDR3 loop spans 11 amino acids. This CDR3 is CSGKRADTQYF. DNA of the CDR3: TGCAGTGGGAAGAGGGCGGATACGCAGTATTTT.

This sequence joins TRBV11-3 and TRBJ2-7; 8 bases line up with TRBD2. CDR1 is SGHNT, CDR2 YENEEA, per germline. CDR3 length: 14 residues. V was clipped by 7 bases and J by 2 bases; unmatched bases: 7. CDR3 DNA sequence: TGTGCCAGCACCCTTAGCGGGATACCCTACGAGCAGTACTTC. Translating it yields CASTLSGIPYEQYF.

For the CDR3, the DNA is TGTGCCAGCAGACGCGAGGAGGGGTCCTACGAGCAGTACTTC. Protein: CASRREEGSYEQYF. The chain joins TRBV28 to TRBJ2-7; TRBD2 might be the D (6 bases). Germline V lookup: CDR1 MDHEN, CDR2 SYDVKM. V lost 6 bases to trimming and J lost 1 base, with 13 bases between them. The CDR3 runs 14 residues.

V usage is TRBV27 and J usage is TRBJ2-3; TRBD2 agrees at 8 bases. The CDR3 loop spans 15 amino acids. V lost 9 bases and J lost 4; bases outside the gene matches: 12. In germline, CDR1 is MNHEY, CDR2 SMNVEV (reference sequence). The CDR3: CASLLTSEGSDTQYF. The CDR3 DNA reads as TGTGCCAGTCTTTTGACTAGCGAAGGGTCAGATACGCAGTATTTT.

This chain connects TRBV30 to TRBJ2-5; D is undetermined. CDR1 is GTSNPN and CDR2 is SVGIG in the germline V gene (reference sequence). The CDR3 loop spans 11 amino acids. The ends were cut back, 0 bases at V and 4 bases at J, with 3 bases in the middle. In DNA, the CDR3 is TGTGCCTGGAGTGTACTAGAGACCCAGTACTTC. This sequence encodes CAWSVLETQYF.

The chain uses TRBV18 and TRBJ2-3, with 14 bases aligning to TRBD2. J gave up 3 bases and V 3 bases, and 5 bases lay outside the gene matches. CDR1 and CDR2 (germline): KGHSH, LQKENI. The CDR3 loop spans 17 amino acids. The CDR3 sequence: CASSPLGLAGVTDTQYF. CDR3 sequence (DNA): TGTGCCAGCTCACCTCTGGGACTAGCGGGAGTGACAGATACGCAGTATTTT.

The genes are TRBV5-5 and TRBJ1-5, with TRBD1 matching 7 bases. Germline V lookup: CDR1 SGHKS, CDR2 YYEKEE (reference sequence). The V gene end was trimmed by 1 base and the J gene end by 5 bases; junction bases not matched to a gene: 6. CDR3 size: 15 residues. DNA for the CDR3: TGTGCCAGCAGCTTGAGGACAGGCTTGGATCAGCCCCAGCATTTT. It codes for CASSLRTGLDQPQHF. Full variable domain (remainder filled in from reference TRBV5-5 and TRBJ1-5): DAGVTQSPTHLIKTRGQQVTLRCSPISGHKSVSWYQQVLGQGPQFIFQYYEKEERGRGNFPDRFSARQFPNYSSELNVNALLLGDSALYLCASSLRTGLDQPQHFGDGTRLSIL.

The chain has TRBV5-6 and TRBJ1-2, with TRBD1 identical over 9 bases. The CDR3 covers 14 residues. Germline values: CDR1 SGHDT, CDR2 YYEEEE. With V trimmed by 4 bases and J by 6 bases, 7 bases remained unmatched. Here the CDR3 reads CASSIRDRENGYTF. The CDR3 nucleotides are TGTGCCAGCAGCATAAGGGACAGGGAAAATGGCTACACCTTC.

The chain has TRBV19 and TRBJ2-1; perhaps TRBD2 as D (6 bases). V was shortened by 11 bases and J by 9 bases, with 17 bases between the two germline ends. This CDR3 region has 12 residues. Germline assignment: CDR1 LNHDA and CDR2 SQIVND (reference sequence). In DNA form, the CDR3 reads TGTGCCTCATCCTATCTAGCGAGTGAGCAGTTCTTC. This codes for CASSYLASEQFF.

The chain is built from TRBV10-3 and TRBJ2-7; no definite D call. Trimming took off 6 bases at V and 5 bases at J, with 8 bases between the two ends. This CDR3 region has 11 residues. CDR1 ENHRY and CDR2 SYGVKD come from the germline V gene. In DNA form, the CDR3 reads TGTGCCATCAGCTCTTTAAACGAGCAGTACTTC. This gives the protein CAISSLNEQYF.

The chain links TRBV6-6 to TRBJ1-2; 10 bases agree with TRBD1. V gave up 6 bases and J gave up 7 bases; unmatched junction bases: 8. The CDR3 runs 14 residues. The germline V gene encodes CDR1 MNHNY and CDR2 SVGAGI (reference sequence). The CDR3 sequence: CASSAPGTGVGYTF. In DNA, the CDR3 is TGTGCCAGCAGCGCACCTGGGACAGGGGTTGGCTACACCTTC.